The 21 T cell receptor beta chains listed next were all sequenced from one sample in a study of CD8 T cells in ankylosing spondylitis (dated by TCRdb to 2015 to 2018). Receptor libraries were prepared by 5' RACE. Sequencing relied on an Illumina HiSeq 2500. TCRdb passed the public sequencing reads through fastp at Q25 and MiXCR, retaining productive beta sequences. Rows matching on CDR3 protein sequence are summarized as one entry with the most common DNA and genes. Across this sample there are around 150,000 distinct CDR3 sequences, with about 17% seen only once. About 7.6% of the sample comes from the top ten. The sequenced sample consisted of blood, either unsorted or a sorted T cell fraction (not recorded which). The receptors originated from a male donor with ankylosing spondylitis or in good health (not recorded which).

This clonotype was detected only a few times. This rearrangement joins TRBV11-2 to TRBJ2-3; TRBD2 agrees at 10 bases. CDR1 SGHAT and CDR2 FQNNGV come from the germline V gene. The CDR3 runs to 16 residues. The V and J ends lost 8 bases and 6 bases, in that order; junction bases with no gene match: 14. CDR3 sequence: CASRVGSGRARDTQYF. The DNA of the CDR3 is TGTGCCAGCCGAGTGGGAAGCGGGAGGGCCAGGGATACGCAGTATTTT.

This clonotype was observed at least ten times. The chain joins TRBV10-2 to TRBJ1-1; D possibly corresponds to TRBD1 (5 bases). The ends were cut back, 9 bases at V and 4 bases at J, with 15 bases in the middle. The CDR3 runs 13 residues. Germline V gene sequence: CDR1 WSHSY, CDR2 SAAADI. CDR3 DNA sequence: TGCGCCAGTAAGGAGGGCGGGGGCACTGAAGCTTTCTTT. Translation: CASKEGGGTEAFF.

This clonotype has a handful of counts. The chain uses TRBV6-1 and TRBJ1-2, with TRBD1 matching 7 bases. Germline CDR1 reads MNHNS; CDR2 reads SASEGT. Trimming removed 5 bases from V and 4 bases from J; junction bases left unmatched: 4. CDR3 length: 13 amino acids. CDR3 sequence: CASSQGQIYGYTF. CDR3 nucleotides: TGTGCCAGCAGTCAGGGACAGATCTATGGCTACACCTTC.

This clonotype was seen just once. V is TRBV12-3 or TRBV12-4 and J is TRBJ2-7; 15 bases agree with TRBD2. V dropped 5 bases and J dropped 3; count of bases not matched to a gene: 8. The CDR3 spans 17 residues. The CDR3 bases are TGTGCCAGCAGTCTCCGGACTAGCGGGAGGGGTTACTACGAGCAGTACTTC. Residues: CASSLRTSGRGYYEQYF.

This clonotype was counted between two and nine times. The rearrangement uses TRBV10-3 and TRBJ2-6; D possibly corresponds to TRBD1 (5 bases). The V gene's germline CDR1 is ENHRY and CDR2 SYGVKD. Trimming shortened V by 4 bases and J by 0 bases, and 7 bases separated the two germline ends. The CDR3 spans 15 residues. CDR3 sequence reads: CAISGTISGANVLTF. The CDR3 bases are TGTGCCATCAGTGGGACAATCTCTGGGGCCAACGTCCTGACTTTC.

This clonotype was seen only a few times. The chain carries TRBV14 and TRBJ2-1; 9 nucleotides line up with TRBD2. The V gene's germline CDR1 is SGHDN and CDR2 FVKESK. V was pared by 2 bases and J by 5 bases, with 4 bases of the junction left unmatched. CDR3 length equals 15 residues. The CDR3 sequence is CASSQRGRAHNEQFF. The DNA of the CDR3 is TGTGCCAGCAGCCAACGCGGGAGGGCCCACAATGAGCAGTTCTTC. Using reference TRBV14 and TRBJ2-1 for the parts outside the CDR3, the full variable domain is EAGVTQFPSHSVIEKGQTVTLRCDPISGHDNLYWYRRVMGKEIKFLLHFVKESKQDESGMPNNRFLAERTGGTYSTLKVQPAELEDSGVYFCASSQRGRAHNEQFFGPGTRLTVL.

This clonotype was recorded at least ten times. The V call is TRBV28, the J call TRBJ2-2, with D possibly being TRBD1 (5 bases). CDR1 is MDHEN, CDR2 SYDVKM, per germline. The CDR3 contains 17 residues. V lost 2 bases and J lost 2, with 15 bases in between. The CDR3 region has the DNA TGTGCCAGCAGTTTAAAGGGGCTACCTACTAACACCGGGGAGCTGTTTTTT. Translated, it gives CASSLKGLPTNTGELFF.

This sequence joins TRBV12-3 or TRBV12-4 and TRBJ1-1; 7 nucleotides match TRBD1. V was pared by 5 bases and J by 0 bases, with 3 bases of the junction left unmatched. This CDR3 comprises 14 residues. The CDR3 here is CASSMGQLNTEAFF. The CDR3 DNA is TGTGCCAGCAGTATGGGACAGCTGAACACTGAAGCTTTCTTT.

The chain uses TRBV20-1 and TRBJ2-1; 9 bases line up with TRBD1. The CDR3 contains 14 residues. CDR1 is DFQATT, CDR2 SNEGSKA, per germline (reference sequence). V shed 6 bases, J shed 7 bases, and the junction held 10 bases outside the gene matches. The CDR3: CSATPGTGSNEQFF. The CDR3 nucleotides read TGCAGTGCCACGCCCGGGACAGGGTCGAATGAGCAGTTCTTC.

This clonotype occurred a few times. The J gene is TRBJ2-1, the V gene TRBV4-1; TRBD2 is a possible D gene (6 bases). V lost 4 bases to trimming and J lost 8 bases, with 18 bases between them. Looked up from germline, CDR1 is MGHRA and CDR2 is YSYEKL. The CDR3 spans 15 residues. DNA of the CDR3: TGCGCCAGCAGCCCGCACCGGGAGAATAGCGATGAGCAGTTCTTC. It yields the protein CASSPHRENSDEQFF.

The rearrangement links TRBV20-1 to TRBJ2-1; 7 nucleotides align to TRBD2. Germline CDR1 DFQATT, CDR2 SNEGSKA (reference sequence). CDR3 size: 16 residues. V shed 3 bases and J 0 bases; nucleotides not matched to a gene: 8. The CDR3, as DNA: TGCAGTGCTAGTCCCAGCGGGGCTAACTCCTACAATGAGCAGTTCTTC. This encodes CSASPSGANSYNEQFF.

This clonotype was seen a few times. V and J are TRBV5-1 and TRBJ2-7; no firm D call. This CDR3 has 15 amino acids. Germline-derived CDR1 and CDR2 are SGHRS and YFSETQ. The ends were cut back, 0 bases at V and 5 bases at J, with 15 bases in the middle. DNA of the CDR3: TGCGCCAGCAGCTTGGCCACGTCCTTGGGCGACGAGCAGTACTTC. Translating gives CASSLATSLGDEQYF.

This clonotype was seen repeatedly, ten times or more. The rearrangement joins TRBV18 to TRBJ1-2, with D unclear. The germline CDR1 and CDR2 sequences are KGHSH and LQKENI. There are 14 residues in the CDR3. With 0 bases removed from V and 5 bases from J, the gap between germline ends came to 10 bases. CDR3 coding DNA: TGTGCCAGCTCACCACCAGGGTTCGGATATGGCTACACCTTC. Its translation: CASSPPGFGYGYTF. Based on the CDR3 plus reference TRBV18 and TRBJ1-2, the full variable domain is NAGVMQNPRHLVRRRGQEARLRCSPMKGHSHVYWYRQLPEEGLKFMVYLQKENIIDESGMPKERFSAEFPKEGPSILRIQQVVRGDSAAYFCASSPPGFGYGYTFGSGTRLTVV.

The chain is built from TRBV18 and TRBJ2-1; D remains unclear. The CDR3 length is 11 residues. Germline loops: CDR1 KGHSH, CDR2 LQKENI. Trimming removed 5 bases at V and 8 bases at J, with 7 bases between. The CDR3 spells CASSAVDEQFF. The CDR3 DNA is TGTGCCAGCTCAGCGGTCGATGAGCAGTTCTTC.

This clonotype was recorded many times. CDR3 protein: CASSVGLQPYEQYF. DNA for the CDR3: TGTGCCAGCAGCGTAGGACTACAACCCTACGAGCAGTACTTC. This chain uses TRBV9 with TRBJ2-7, with D perhaps matching TRBD2 (5 bases). V was shortened by 0 bases and J by 2 bases, with 9 bases between the two germline ends. Germline CDR1 and CDR2: SGDLS and YYNGEE. The CDR3 runs to 14 residues.

This clonotype has only a few counts. This chain links TRBV29-1 with TRBJ2-3; the D is unclear. Germline CDR1 and CDR2: SQVTM and ANQGSEA. V lost 6 bases and J lost 4, with 17 bases in between. The CDR3 runs 14 residues. CDR3 sequence (DNA): TGCAGCGTCCTCCTCCCCCTTTCAGCAGATACGCAGTATTTT. It is translated as CSVLLPLSADTQYF.

This clonotype was counted at least ten times. This chain joins TRBV20-1 and TRBJ2-5; D gene ambiguous. Trimming cost V 4 bases and J 5 bases, with 8 bases left between them. There are 11 residues in the CDR3. Germline V CDR1 and CDR2: DFQATT, SNEGSKA (reference sequence). The CDR3 is CSATSVETQYF. In DNA form, the CDR3 reads TGCAGTGCTACGTCGGTTGAGACCCAGTACTTC.

This clonotype was counted ten times or more. Relative to the germline gene, one junction end is altered; a read error may explain this. The chain joins TRBV12-3 or TRBV12-4 to TRBJ2-2, with TRBD1 identical over 10 bases. The CDR3 totals 14 residues. CDR3 nucleotides: TGCGCCAGCAGCCGGGACAGGGGAACCGGGGAGCTGTTTTTT. It is translated as CASSRDRGTGELFF.

The table lists this clonotype with many counts. This chain joins TRBV5-1 and TRBJ1-1; D gene unclear. There are 15 residues in the CDR3. V was cut by 6 bases and J by 3 bases, with 18 bases left in between. Germline CDR1 reads SGHRS; CDR2 reads YFSETQ. The CDR3 is CASNLMYGEDTEAFF. CDR3 sequence (DNA): TGCGCCAGCAACCTCATGTACGGGGAGGACACTGAAGCTTTCTTT.

This clonotype occurred many times. The chain couples TRBV11-2 to TRBJ1-2; the match to TRBD1 covers 8 bases. Germline loops: CDR1 SGHAT, CDR2 FQNNGV. The V segment lost 5 bases and the J segment 6 bases; nucleotides outside the gene matches: 2. The CDR3 sequence is 12 residues long. CDR3 sequence reads: CASSRDRNGYTF. The CDR3 DNA is TGTGCCAGCAGCCGGGACAGGAATGGCTACACCTTC. The variable domain in full, with the rest retrieved from reference TRBV11-2 and TRBJ1-2, is EAGVAQSPRYKIIEKRQSVAFWCNPISGHATLYWYQQILGQGPKLLIQFQNNGVVDDSQLPKDRFSAERLKGVDSTLKIQPAKLEDSAVYLCASSRDRNGYTFGSGTRLTVV.

The chain has TRBV7-6 and TRBJ2-1; possible D gene TRBD1, 5 bases. Germline values: CDR1 SGHVS, CDR2 FNYEAQ. The CDR3 consists of 16 residues. The V and J ends lost 5 bases and 0 bases respectively, with 14 bases between them. The CDR3 coding sequence is TGTGCCAGCAGCCGGATAACAGGTAGCTCCTACAATGAGCAGTTCTTC. It codes for CASSRITGSSYNEQFF.